This T cell receptor (beta chain) was sequenced for a study of blood T cell repertoires in COVID-19. In the study overall: Specimens from acute and convalescent COVID-19 originated in the United States, Italy and Spain. PBMCs, B-cell-depleted T cells, or T cells were the source of the cDNA or gDNA that made up the material.

Original processing notes: The assay estimated nucleated cells by amplifying reference gene primers. Only in-frame clones appear in the TCRdb table, and some are missing; sequencing was by immunoSEQ multiplex PCR. V and J calls and clone size come straight from that table; D and trimming were deduced from the DNA. This sample has some 160,000 clones; around 76% occur once, and the top ten carry 3.5% to 4.5%. This clone was counted between two and nine times. The V gene's germline CDR1 is SGHVS and CDR2 FNYEAQ. The CDR3 totals 15 residues. V lost 5 bases to trimming and J lost 3 bases; unmatched junction nucleotides: 4.

Material: peripheral blood. This receptor was identified in a man in his sixties with acute or convalescent COVID-19. This sequence joins TRBV7-6 and TRBJ2-1; 10 nucleotides line up with TRBD2. The CDR3 sequence is CASSRVAGGYNEQFF. The CDR3 nucleotides read TGTGCCAGCAGCCGTGTAGCGGGAGGCTACAATGAGCAGTTCTTC.